This T cell receptor (beta chain) stems from a study of control samples from healthy donors and cancer patients. Germline CDR1 reads MNHNY; CDR2 reads SVGAGI (reference sequence). This CDR3 contains 16 residues. Assay used: immunoSEQ multiplex PCR; TCRdb lists only in-frame clones, some missing. Of 110,000 to 150,000 clones listed, roughly nine tenths are singletons. In this sample, this clone turned up a few times. At one end the junction does not follow the germline gene, possibly because of a read error. This receptor was taken from a man in his late teens or twenties in good health. Sequenced: blood. The chain uses TRBV6-6 and TRBJ1-1, with D maybe TRBD1 (6 bases). The CDR3 sequence is CASSYSSRTGNAEAFF. For the CDR3, the DNA is TGTGCCAGCAGTTACTCATCGCGAACAGGGAACGCTGAAGCTTTCTTT.